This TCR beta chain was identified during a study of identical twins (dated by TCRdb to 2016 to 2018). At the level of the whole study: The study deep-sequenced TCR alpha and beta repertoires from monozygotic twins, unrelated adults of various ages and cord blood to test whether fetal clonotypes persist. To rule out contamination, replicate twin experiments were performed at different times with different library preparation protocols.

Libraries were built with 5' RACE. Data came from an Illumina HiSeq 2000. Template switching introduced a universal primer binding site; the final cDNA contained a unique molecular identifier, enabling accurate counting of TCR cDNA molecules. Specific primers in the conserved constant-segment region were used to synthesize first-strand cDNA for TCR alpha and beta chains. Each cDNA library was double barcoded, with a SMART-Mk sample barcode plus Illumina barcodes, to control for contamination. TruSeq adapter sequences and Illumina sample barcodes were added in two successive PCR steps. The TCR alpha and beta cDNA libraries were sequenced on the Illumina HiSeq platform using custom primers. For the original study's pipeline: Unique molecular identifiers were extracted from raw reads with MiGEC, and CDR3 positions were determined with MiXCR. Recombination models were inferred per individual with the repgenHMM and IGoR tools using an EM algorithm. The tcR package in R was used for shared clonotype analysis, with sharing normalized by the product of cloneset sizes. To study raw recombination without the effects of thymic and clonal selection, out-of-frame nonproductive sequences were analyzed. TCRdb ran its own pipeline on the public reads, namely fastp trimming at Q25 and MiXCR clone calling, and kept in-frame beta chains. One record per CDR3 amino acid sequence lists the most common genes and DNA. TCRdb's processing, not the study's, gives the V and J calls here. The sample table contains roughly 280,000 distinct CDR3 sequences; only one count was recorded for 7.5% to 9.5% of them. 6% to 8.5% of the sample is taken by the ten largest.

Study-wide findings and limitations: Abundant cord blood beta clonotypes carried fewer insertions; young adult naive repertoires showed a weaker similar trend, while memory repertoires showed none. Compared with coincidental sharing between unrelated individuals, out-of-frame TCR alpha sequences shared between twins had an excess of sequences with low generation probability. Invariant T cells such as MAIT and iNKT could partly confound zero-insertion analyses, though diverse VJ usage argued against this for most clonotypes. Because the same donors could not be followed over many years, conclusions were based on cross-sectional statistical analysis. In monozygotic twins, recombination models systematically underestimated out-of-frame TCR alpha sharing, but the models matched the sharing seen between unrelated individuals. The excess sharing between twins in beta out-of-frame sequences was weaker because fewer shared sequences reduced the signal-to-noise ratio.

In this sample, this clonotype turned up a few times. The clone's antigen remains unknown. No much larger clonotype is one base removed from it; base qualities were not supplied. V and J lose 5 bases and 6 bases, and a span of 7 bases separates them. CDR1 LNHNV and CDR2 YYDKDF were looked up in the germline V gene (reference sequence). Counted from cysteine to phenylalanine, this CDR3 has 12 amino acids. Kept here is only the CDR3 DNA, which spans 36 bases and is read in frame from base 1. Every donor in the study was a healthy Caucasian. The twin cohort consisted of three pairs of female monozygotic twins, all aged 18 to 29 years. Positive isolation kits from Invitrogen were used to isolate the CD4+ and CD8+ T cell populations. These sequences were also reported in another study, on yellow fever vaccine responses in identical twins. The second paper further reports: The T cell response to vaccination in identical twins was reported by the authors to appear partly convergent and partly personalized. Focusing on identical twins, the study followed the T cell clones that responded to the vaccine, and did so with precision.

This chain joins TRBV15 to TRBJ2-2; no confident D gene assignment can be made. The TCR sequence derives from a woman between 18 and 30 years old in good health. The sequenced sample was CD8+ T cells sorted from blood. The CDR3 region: CATSFRAGELFF. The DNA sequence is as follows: TGTGCCACCAGCTTTAGGGCCGGGGAGCTGTTTTTT.